The 10 T cell receptor beta chains below were found in one sample sequenced in a study of T cells in Graves' hyperthyroidism and ophthalmopathy (dated by TCRdb to about 2019). Library creation used multiplex PCR. Reads for this sample came from an Illumina HiSeq 2000. The TCR beta CDR3 regions were amplified from RNA transcripts. A first-round RT-PCR of the TCR CDR3 used the HTBI primer set with the Qiagen OneStep RT-PCR kit. The public reads were reprocessed in TCRdb via fastp at Q25 and MiXCR, keeping in-frame beta chains. Entries that share a CDR3 protein sequence are merged under the most common genes and DNA. The sample table holds 350,000 or so distinct CDR3 sequences, of which about a sixth were seen once. The biggest ten clones account for roughly 35% of the sample. Sequencing was performed on blood. These TCRs come from a woman aged 25-40 years with Graves' hyperthyroidism that later progressed to Graves' ophthalmopathy.

This clonotype occurred many times. The chain recombines TRBV27 with TRBJ2-3, with 8 bases fitting TRBD2. With 6 bases clipped from V and 1 base from J, the junction kept 3 bases outside the gene matches. The germline CDR1 and CDR2 sequences are MNHEY and SMNVEV (reference sequence). The CDR3 is 14 residues long. CDR3 residues: CASRPLAGTDTQYF. The CDR3 DNA follows: TGTGCCAGCAGACCACTAGCGGGCACAGATACGCAGTATTTT.

A note on this clonotype: Possible read error: a much larger clone is one base away. V usage is TRBV27 and J usage is TRBJ1-3, with D tentatively TRBD1 (5 bases). The CDR3 loop spans 15 amino acids. CDR1 is MNHEY, CDR2 SMNVEV, per germline (reference sequence). CDR3 sequence (DNA): TGTGCCAGCAGTTTATTAGGGGACTCTGGAAACAACATATATTTT. It specifies CASSLLGDSGNNIYF.

This clonotype was detected ten times or more. J is TRBJ2-7 and V is TRBV27; the D gene is possibly TRBD1 (6 bases). The CDR3 is made up of 14 amino acids. V shed 6 bases and J shed 0 bases, with 12 bases lying between them. CDR1 MNHEY and CDR2 SMNVEV come from the germline V gene (reference sequence). Written as DNA, the CDR3 is TGTGCCAGCAGCTCACCGGACAGCTCCTACGAGCAGTACTTC. Amino acid sequence: CASSSPDSSYEQYF.

A note on this clonotype: A clone one base away is much larger, so this may be a read error. The gene calls are TRBV11-1 and TRBJ2-3; 11 bases map to TRBD2. The CDR3 covers 16 residues. The germline V gene has CDR1 SGHAT and CDR2 FQDESV (reference sequence). The chain's CDR3 is CASSPQIAGGADTRYF. The DNA of the CDR3 is TGTGCCAGCAGCCCACAAATAGCGGGAGGGGCAGATACGCGGTATTTT.

Many counts were recorded for this clonotype. V is TRBV7-8 and J is TRBJ2-5, with D perhaps matching TRBD2 (6 bases). V dropped 5 bases and J dropped 2 bases, with 12 bases sitting between them. In germline, CDR1 is SGHVS, CDR2 FQNEAQ. The CDR3 is 14 amino acids. CDR3 DNA: TGTGCCAGCAGCCCTCGGACTACGCAAGAGACCCAGTACTTC. Residues: CASSPRTTQETQYF.

This clonotype was picked up many times. The chain links TRBV27 to TRBJ1-6; D is possibly TRBD1 (6 bases). CDR3 length: 16 residues. Germline assignment: CDR1 MNHEY and CDR2 SMNVEV (reference sequence). Deletions cut 3 bases from V and 6 bases from J, with 15 bases between. CDR3 sequence reads: CASSFPTGFGNSPLHF. The CDR3 DNA follows: TGTGCCAGCAGTTTCCCCACAGGGTTCGGTAATTCACCCCTCCACTTT.

In this sample, this clonotype turned up a few times. The chain carries TRBV20-1 and TRBJ1-5; a possible D gene is TRBD1 (6 bases). Germline-derived CDR1 and CDR2 are DFQATT and SNEGSKA (reference sequence). V lost 2 bases and J lost 11, with 16 bases in between. This CDR3 contains 13 residues. The CDR3 coding sequence is TGCAGTGCTAGAAAAGAACAGGGTTCGGCCCAGCATTTT. It specifies CSARKEQGSAQHF.

As to this clonotype: In this CDR3 the conserved last residue, phenylalanine or tryptophan, is missing, so a read error is likely. The CDR3 is CASSQVAGAVSYEQYL. DNA for the CDR3: TGTGCCAGCAGCCAAGTGGCGGGCGCAGTCTCCTACGAGCAGTACCTC. The genes are TRBV11-2 and TRBJ2-7; D perhaps matches TRBD2 (5 bases). CDR1 and CDR2 (germline): SGHAT, FQNNGV. Deletions cut 5 bases from V and 0 bases from J, with 17 bases between. The CDR3 length is 16 residues.

This clonotype has just a few counts. The genes are TRBV20-1 and TRBJ2-1; a weak D match, TRBD1 (8 bases). Trimming left V 1 base short and J 0 bases short, with 25 bases between. The CDR3 contains 20 residues. The germline CDR1 and CDR2 sequences are DFQATT and SNEGSKA (reference sequence). The CDR3 DNA reads TGCAGTGCTAGAGGCTCCCGGGACAGGCTAAGCGGGACCTCCTACAATGAGCAGTTCTTC. Its translation is CSARGSRDRLSGTSYNEQFF.

This clonotype has just a few counts. V usage is TRBV20-1 and J usage is TRBJ1-4, with 9 bases fitting TRBD1. The CDR3 length is 14 residues. The V and J ends lost 1 base and 8 bases, in that order; junction bases with no gene match: 5. Per germline, CDR1 DFQATT and CDR2 SNEGSKA (reference sequence). CDR3 loop: CSARGQGVGEKLFF. CDR3 nucleotide sequence: TGCAGTGCTAGAGGACAGGGGGTAGGGGAAAAACTGTTTTTT.